Listed here are 9 T cell receptor beta chains from one sample, sequenced in a study of OX40 agonist ivuxolimab in advanced cancers. Sequencing was performed with immunoSEQ multiplex PCR; in TCRdb, only in-frame clones are kept and a portion is missing. This sample has fewer than 85,000 clones, with about 85% found just once. Specimen: CD4+ or CD8+ T cells sorted from blood, collected in a trial of the OX40 agonist ivuxolimab. The source is an adult with an advanced solid tumor such as melanoma, head and neck, liver or kidney cancer.

This clone appeared a single time. The chain combines TRBV28 with TRBJ1-2; 9 positions agree with TRBD1. The CDR3 is 15 residues long. Germline CDR1 is MDHEN and CDR2 is SYDVKM. J lost 4 bases, V lost 6 bases, and 9 bases had no gene match. Here the CDR3 DNA reads TGTGCCAGCAGGCCGGGACAGGGACGCTTCTATGGCTACACCTTC. It is translated as CASRPGQGRFYGYTF.

The chain is built from TRBV7-2 and TRBJ1-2; D remains unclear. Trimming took off 1 base at V and 8 bases at J, with 14 bases between the two ends. This CDR3 contains 14 residues. Germline loops: CDR1 SGHTA, CDR2 FQGNSA. CDR3 loop: CASSLGGSSGGYTF. CDR3 nucleotides: TGTGCCAGCAGCTTAGGTGGCTCATCGGGGGGCTACACCTTC.

Concerning this clone itself: Other DNA sequences in the same sample also yield this CDR3. This chain uses TRBV7-2 with TRBJ1-5; D unclear. Between the trimmed V and J ends, which lost 5 bases and 0 bases, there was a span of 2 bases. CDR1 SGHTA and CDR2 FQGNSA come from the germline V gene. CDR3 length: 12 residues. The CDR3 region is CASSLSNQPQHF. CDR3 in DNA: TGTGCCAGCAGCCTTAGCAATCAGCCCCAGCATTTT.

The chain couples TRBV7-9 to TRBJ2-1, with TRBD1 as a possible D gene (6 bases). The CDR3 contains 15 residues. V was cut by 1 base and J by 1 base, with 8 bases left in between. Germline lookup yields CDR1 SEHNR and CDR2 FQNEAQ (reference sequence). The CDR3 sequence: CASSLGQVSYNEQFF. Written as DNA, the CDR3 is TGTGCCAGCAGCTTAGGACAGGTTTCCTACAATGAGCAGTTCTTC.

The V and J genes are TRBV19 and TRBJ2-5; D is possibly TRBD1 (6 bases). The CDR3 consists of 15 residues. V was clipped by 4 bases and J by 4 bases, with 16 bases between them. Germline V gene data show CDR1 as LNHDA and CDR2 as SQIVND (reference sequence). CDR3 amino acids: CASSTGQGSPETQYF. The CDR3, as DNA: TGTGCCAGTAGTACGGGTCAGGGGAGCCCAGAGACCCAGTACTTC.

In its sample, this clone was seen once. The chain links TRBV7-2 to TRBJ1-3; D remains ambiguous. Trimming stripped 2 bases from V and 0 bases from J, with 11 bases between. The CDR3 is 16 residues long. CDR1 is SGHTA and CDR2 is FQGNSA in the germline V gene. This CDR3 is CASSLLADLSGNTIYF. CDR3 nucleotide sequence: TGTGCCAGCAGCTTATTGGCAGACCTCTCTGGAAACACCATATATTTT.

The chain employs TRBV18 and TRBJ2-1; TRBD2 aligns across 9 bases. V shed 3 bases, J shed 7 bases, and the junction held 4 bases outside the gene matches. The CDR3 totals 14 residues. The V gene's germline CDR1 is KGHSH and CDR2 LQKENI. CDR3 residues: CASSPEAGGNEQFF. In DNA, the CDR3 is TGTGCCAGCTCACCGGAGGCGGGGGGGAATGAGCAGTTCTTC.

The rearrangement uses TRBV19 and TRBJ2-1, with 8 bases that match TRBD2. The CDR3 covers 16 residues. Losses at the gene ends were 5 bases for V and 5 bases for J; bases not matched to a gene: 11. Germline values: CDR1 LNHDA, CDR2 SQIVND (reference sequence). The CDR3 protein is CASSSGQRLANNEQFF. The CDR3 DNA reads as TGTGCCAGTAGTTCAGGACAGAGACTAGCGAACAATGAGCAGTTCTTC.

The rearrangement links TRBV25-1 to TRBJ1-4; D uncertain. V was pared by 4 bases and J by 0 bases, with 9 bases between. Germline CDR1 reads MGHDK; CDR2 reads SYGVNS. CDR3 length equals 15 residues. This CDR3 is CASSVSTATNEKLFF. In DNA, the CDR3 is TGTGCCAGCAGTGTTTCGACGGCAACTAATGAAAAACTGTTTTTT.